What follows is one TCR beta chain and its context. The antigen remains unidentified. This sample is part of a study of cytomegalovirus exposure and HLA in healthy donors. General study points: Common viral pathogens were later found to be apparently linked to several of the most significant clusters. In a later analysis, donors in an Asian-associated ancestry cluster reportedly had fewer N-insertions in productive TCRs than the cohort mean. Prior analysis indicated that the majority of TCR beta V segments exhibited productivity approximately 87% or approximately 30% of the time. Information on immune exposure was restricted to one variable (CMV serostatus).

CDR1 and CDR2 from the germline V gene are LGHNA and YNFKEQ. The CDR3 is 16 residues long. V shed 0 bases and J shed 0 bases, with 12 bases lying between them. PCR amplification relied on 60 Vbeta primers (plus 13 Jbeta primers). The data were produced by immunoSEQ multiplex PCR, yet TCRdb's version contains in-frame clones alone and is incomplete. Among 75,000 to 100,000 clones listed, 65% to 80% were seen once. This clonotype was sampled from a man aged 55 to 69 in good health and CMV-seropositive. The chain carries TRBV4-2 and TRBJ2-7, with a tentative D call TRBD1 (5 bases). What was sequenced was PBMCs. Here the CDR3 DNA reads TGTGCCAGCAGCCAAGAATCAGGGTCGTTCTCCTACGAGCAGTACTTC. Residues: CASSQESGSFSYEQYF.